This entry features one T cell receptor beta chain sequence. What it binds is unknown. Between the trimmed V and J ends, which lost 3 bases and 9 bases, there was a span of 14 bases. The CDR3 consists of 13 residues. This sample is part of a study of T cell responses to AZD1222 COVID-19 vaccine. Findings of the study overall: Baseline seropositivity occurred in only a handful of AZD1222 recipients. Along spike, vaccine-associated CD4 TCRs were found throughout, with dominance at 160-218 and 743-854. Nearly half of unique spike-specific TCRs reportedly avoided B.1.351 and B.1.1.7 mutated regions.

Assay used: immunoSEQ multiplex PCR; TCRdb lists only in-frame clones, some missing. The table has more than 150,000 clones, roughly 93% seen once. The V and J genes are TRBV12-3 or TRBV12-4 and TRBJ1-1, with a weak D call TRBD1 (5 bases). This receptor was obtained from an adult in good health. This material consisted of peripheral blood, taken on day 0 of AZD1222 vaccination. DNA for the CDR3: TGTGCCAGCAGTTTCGCGGGGACTTGGCAAGCTTTCTTT. It encodes CASSFAGTWQAFF.